Listed here is a single T cell receptor (beta chain). This entry belongs to a study of blood T cell repertoires in COVID-19. Study as a whole: T cells, B-cell-depleted T cells, or PBMCs supplied cDNA or gDNA.

Per the original data handling: Amplification from reference gene primers served as the basis for estimated nucleated cell counts. TCRdb keeps only in-frame clones here, not all; method: immunoSEQ multiplex PCR. That table is the source of V, J and clone size, and D and trimming were worked out from the DNA. In the table there are about 280,000 clones, roughly 87% of which are singletons. The sequence was collected from a woman between 50 and 59 years old who had recovered from COVID-19. Sequencing was carried out using peripheral blood.

The CDR3 protein is CASSAIPGGQETQYF. CDR3 coding DNA: TGTGCCAGCAGCGCTATCCCGGGAGGTCAGGAGACCCAGTACTTC. V is TRBV9 and J is TRBJ2-5, with 7 bases fitting TRBD2. The ends lost 3 bases at V and 5 bases at J; junction bases unmatched: 10. CDR1 is SGDLS and CDR2 is YYNGEE in the germline V gene. The CDR3 consists of 15 residues.